Sequencing of this TCR beta chain was carried out in a study of blood T cell repertoires in COVID-19. Study-wide context: From the United States, Italy and Spain came samples of acute and convalescent COVID-19. The analysed material was cDNA or gDNA that came from T cells, B-cell-depleted T cells, or PBMCs.

As handled by the study authors: Nucleated cell number was recorded as an estimate derived from reference gene primer amplification. Generated by immunoSEQ multiplex PCR, the TCRdb table keeps only in-frame clones and is missing some. The V and J calls and clone size were taken over from that table, and D and trimming were inferred from the DNA. The sample holds approximately 200,000 clones; roughly 80% are singletons and the top ten take 8% to 13%. This clone was found a few times. This CDR3 spans 16 amino acids. Germline V gene data show CDR1 as SGHRS and CDR2 as YFSETQ. The V and J ends lost 0 bases and 4 bases, in that order; junction bases with no gene match: 3.

V and J are TRBV5-1 and TRBJ1-4, with TRBD1 matching over 10 bases. Input material: peripheral blood. The receptor was derived from a woman older than 75 with acute or convalescent COVID-19. The CDR3 sequence is CASSLGQGANNEKLFF. The CDR3 nucleotides read TGCGCCAGCAGCTTGGGACAGGGGGCGAATAATGAAAAACTGTTTTTT.